This T cell receptor beta chain is drawn from a study of T cell repertoires in cytomegalovirus infection. Comments on this clonotype: Its antigen is not known.

One entry per CDR3 protein results from TCRdb running MiXCR on the reads. The sample carries 300,000 to 400,000 distinct CDR3 sequences, roughly 28% recorded once. The TCR comes from a human donor in good health (CMV status not recorded). Some clones in this sample may be carry-over from other donors' samples. Here the sequenced sample was cultured PBMCs, taken from culture after CMV antigen stimulation.

CDR3 DNA sequence: TGTGCCAGCAGCTTGTCAGGGCCGACGGAACTGTTTTTT. This translates into CASSLSGPTELFF. This chain links TRBV7-2 with TRBJ1-4, with D perhaps matching TRBD1 (5 bases). V lost 3 bases, J lost 12 bases, and 14 bases lay in between. Germline CDR1 is SGHTA and CDR2 is FQGNSA. There are 13 residues in the CDR3.